This is a list of T cell receptor beta chains from one sample in a study of blood T cell repertoires in COVID-19. Libraries were prepared by immunoSEQ multiplex PCR; TCRdb keeps only in-frame clonotypes and omits some of them. This table has approximately 300,000 clones, 90% appearing once. The source material was PBMCs or T cells enriched from blood (not recorded which). Every receptor here comes from a woman aged 25-40 years who had been exposed to COVID-19. Each CDR3 is given with its conserved first and last residue. The D gene is left open where the match is weak. Rows may omit the clone size; those that give it use once, few, many or a size class.

d_gene,abundance,v_gene,j_gene,CDR3nt,CDR3aa
TRBD1,NA,TRBV24-1,TRBJ1-2,TGTGCCACCAGTGATTCAGGGACAGGTGCTAACTATGGCTACACCTTC,CATSDSGTGANYGYTF
TRBD1,NA,TRBV7-8,TRBJ1-1,TGTGCCAGCAGCTTAAGGGCCCGACAGGGTTTGAACACTGAAGCTTTCTTT,CASSLRARQGLNTEAFF
TRBD1,NA,TRBV5-1,TRBJ2-7,TGCGCCAGCAGCCCCCAGACAGGGCTATATTTCGAGCAGTACTTC,CASSPQTGLYFEQYF
NA,NA,TRBV15,TRBJ1-2,TGTGCCACCAGCAGAGATGGGAGGGCTAGTGGCTACACCTTC,CATSRDGRASGYTF
TRBD1,NA,TRBV2,TRBJ2-6,TGTGCCAGGAGGACAGGGGCTGGGGCCAACGTCCTGACTTTC,CARRTGAGANVLTF
NA,once,TRBV5-1,TRBJ1-5,TGCGCCAGCAGCTGGGAAGGGGGCAATCAGCCCCAGCATTTT,CASSWEGGNQPQHF
TRBD2,NA,TRBV5-4,TRBJ2-3,TGTGCCAGCAGCTCTTCCGGGACTAGGGGTATGGGAGATACGCAGTATTTT,CASSSSGTRGMGDTQYF
NA,few,TRBV11-2,TRBJ2-2,TGTGCCAGCAGCTTAGTCGGAGGCCCCAAGGGTTACACCGGGGAGCTGTTTTTT,CASSLVGGPKGYTGELFF
TRBD2,NA,TRBV20-1,TRBJ2-5,TGCAGTGCTAGTCGAGCGGGGGACATTCAAGAGACCCAGTACTTC,CSASRAGDIQETQYF
NA,few,TRBV5-1,TRBJ1-2,TGCGCCAGCAGCTTGTCAGGGGCGAAGAACTATGGCTACACCTTC,CASSLSGAKNYGYTF
NA,NA,TRBV6-1,TRBJ1-1,TGTGCCAGCAGTGATTTAGGGGCGTGGAACACTGAAGCTTTCTTT,CASSDLGAWNTEAFF
TRBD1,NA,TRBV29-1,TRBJ2-7,TGCAGCGTTGAACGGACAGGGGGCTCCTACGAGCAGTACTTC,CSVERTGGSYEQYF
NA,NA,TRBV5-1,TRBJ2-5,TGCGCCAGCAGCTCACAGGGAATGGAAGAGACCCAGTACTTC,CASSSQGMEETQYF
NA,once,TRBV29-1,TRBJ1-4,TGCAGCGTGTCGGTGTTAAATGAAAAACTGTTTTTT,CSVSVLNEKLFF
NA,NA,TRBV7-2,TRBJ2-2,TGTGCCAGCAGCTTGAACACGAACACCGGGGAGCTGTTTTTT,CASSLNTNTGELFF
NA,NA,TRBV19,TRBJ2-7,TGTGCCAGTAGTCCCTTCGCGGGGGCCTCCTACGAGCAGTACTTC,CASSPFAGASYEQYF
TRBD2,NA,TRBV7-9,TRBJ2-5,TGTGCCAGCAGCTTCCTTAGCGGGGGGCTACAAGAGACCCAGTACTTC,CASSFLSGGLQETQYF
NA,NA,TRBV6-5,TRBJ1-4,TGTGCCAGCACGACGGGGGGTCTGGGGAATGAAAAACTGTTTTTT,CASTTGGLGNEKLFF
NA,NA,TRBV9,TRBJ1-5,TGTGCCAGCAGTCGAATCACAGGACAGCCCCAGCATTTT,CASSRITGQPQHF
NA,NA,TRBV7-2,TRBJ2-1,TGTGCCAGCAGCTTAGGCAGCTCTAGCTCCTACAATGAGCAGTTCTTC,CASSLGSSSSYNEQFF
TRBD1,NA,TRBV7-9,TRBJ1-2,TGTGCCAGCAGCTCCCGGGACAGGGCAAGATATGGCTACACCTTC,CASSSRDRARYGYTF
NA,NA,TRBV5-1,TRBJ2-7,TGCGCCAGCAGCTTGGATGGCAACAGGCCCCCCTTCGGGCAGTACTTC,CASSLDGNRPPFGQYF
TRBD1,NA,TRBV13,TRBJ1-1,TGTGCCAGCAGCCCCGGGACAGGGAACCAAGCTTTCTTT,CASSPGTGNQAFF
NA,NA,TRBV4-1,TRBJ2-5,TGCGCCAGCAGCCAAAAGTTTAGCGGCCTCAAAGGGGAGACCCAGTACTTC,CASSQKFSGLKGETQYF
NA,NA,TRBV6-5,TRBJ2-7,TGTGCCAGCAGTATTATTGCCTACGAGCAGTACTTC,CASSIIAYEQYF
TRBD1,NA,TRBV11-3,TRBJ2-5,TGTGCCAGCAGCTTAGGGGGACAGGGGCAAGAGACCCAGTACTTC,CASSLGGQGQETQYF
TRBD1,NA,TRBV19,TRBJ1-2,TGTGCCAGTAGTCCTGGACAGGGAAGCTATGGCTACACCTTC,CASSPGQGSYGYTF
NA,few,TRBV3-1/TRBV3-2,TRBJ2-2,TGTGCCAGCAGCCTTTATACAAGGAACACCGGGGAGCTGTTTTTT,CASSLYTRNTGELFF
TRBD1,NA,TRBV19,TRBJ1-1,TGTGCCAGTAGTATAGAGGCAGCAGGGGGATTGTCAGACACTGAAGCTTTCTTT,CASSIEAAGGLSDTEAFF
NA,NA,TRBV19,TRBJ1-6,TGTGCCAGTACCTCAAATGCCCGGGGAATGGGTTATCTTTCACCCCTCCACTTT,CASTSNARGMGYLSPLHF
TRBD1,once,TRBV5-4,TRBJ2-1,TGTGCCAGCAGCCAGACAGGGGTCCGCGAGCAGTTCTTC,CASSQTGVREQFF
NA,NA,TRBV6-1,TRBJ2-7,TGTGCCAGCAGTGATATAAGCCCGTCGCTCGAGCAGTACTTC,CASSDISPSLEQYF
TRBD1,NA,TRBV13,TRBJ1-6,TGTGCCAGCAGCTTAGAACACAGGGGGGGCTCACCCCTCCACTTT,CASSLEHRGGSPLHF
NA,NA,TRBV5-1,TRBJ1-2,TGCGCCAGCAGCCAAGGAACTACTAACTATGGCTACACCTTC,CASSQGTTNYGYTF
TRBD1,NA,TRBV28,TRBJ1-6,TGTGCCAGCAGTCAGTTAAGGGGGCGCGATCCGTATAATTCACCCCTCCACTTT,CASSQLRGRDPYNSPLHF
NA,NA,TRBV6-5,TRBJ1-2,TGTGCCAGCAGGACCTTGACAGGAGCTAACTATGGCTACACCTTC,CASRTLTGANYGYTF
NA,NA,TRBV6-5,TRBJ1-1,TGTGCCGCCGAGGGACTTACTGAAGCTTTCTTT,CAAEGLTEAFF
TRBD1,NA,TRBV9,TRBJ2-2,TGTGCCAGCAGCGTAGCTCCGGCAGGGGGCACCGGGGAGCTGTTTTTT,CASSVAPAGGTGELFF
NA,NA,TRBV24-1,TRBJ1-2,TGTGCCACCTCCGAGGGCGCGGACTATGGCTACACCTTC,CATSEGADYGYTF
TRBD1,NA,TRBV6-6,TRBJ1-4,TGTGCCAGCAGCCCGGGACAGACTGCAACTAATGAAAAACTGTTTTTT,CASSPGQTATNEKLFF
NA,NA,TRBV6-5,TRBJ1-4,TGTGCCAGCAGTTACGGGGGCTTTGGTGAAAAACTGTTTTTT,CASSYGGFGEKLFF
TRBD1,NA,TRBV6-5,TRBJ1-2,TGTGCCAGCAGAACCACAGGGGGCGGGTCGAGTGGCTACACCTTC,CASRTTGGGSSGYTF
TRBD2,NA,TRBV19,TRBJ2-1,TGTGCCAGTAGATCCACGGGGACTAGCGGGGGTAATGAGCAGTTCTTC,CASRSTGTSGGNEQFF
TRBD1,NA,TRBV5-1,TRBJ1-2,TGCGCCAGCCGGACAGGGGGCGCGAACTATGGCTACACCTTC,CASRTGGANYGYTF
TRBD1,NA,TRBV15,TRBJ2-7,TGTGCCACCAGCAGAGGACAGGGGGCCCTCGAGCAGTACTTC,CATSRGQGALEQYF
NA,NA,TRBV21-1,TRBJ1-3,TGTGCCAGCAGCAAAGAGGGGAAAAGAGGAAACACCATATATTTT,CASSKEGKRGNTIYF
NA,once,TRBV5-1,TRBJ1-2,TGCGCCAGCAGCTTGACACCGAACTATGGCTACACCTTC,CASSLTPNYGYTF
TRBD1,NA,TRBV4-1,TRBJ2-1,TGCGCCAGCAGCCGCGCAGGGGGCACGGGGAATGAGCAGTTCTTC,CASSRAGGTGNEQFF
TRBD1,NA,TRBV7-8,TRBJ1-1,TGTGCCAGCATAAGGGGACAGGGGTTCACTGAAGCTTTCTTT,CASIRGQGFTEAFF
NA,NA,TRBV7-9,TRBJ2-2,TGTGCCAGCAGCAAGACAGAGAACACCGGGGAGCTGTTTTTT,CASSKTENTGELFF
TRBD1,NA,TRBV5-4,TRBJ2-2,TGTGCCAGCAGCCGACAGGGGGCCGGCACCGGGGAGCTGTTTTTT,CASSRQGAGTGELFF
TRBD1,once,TRBV2,TRBJ1-6,TGTGCCAGCAGGGACAGGGGTTCACCCCTCCACTTT,CASRDRGSPLHF
TRBD1,NA,TRBV9,TRBJ1-2,TGTGCCAGCAGCGTACCCCGGGCAGGGGGCGCCTATGGCTACACCTTC,CASSVPRAGGAYGYTF
NA,NA,TRBV29-1,TRBJ1-1,TGCAGCGTTGAAGGGCTCATGAACACTGAAGCTTTCTTT,CSVEGLMNTEAFF
NA,NA,TRBV7-7,TRBJ1-6,TGTGCCAGCAGCCCGACTACTTGGCCTTCTTTTCGGAATTCACCCCTCCACTTT,CASSPTTWPSFRNSPLHF